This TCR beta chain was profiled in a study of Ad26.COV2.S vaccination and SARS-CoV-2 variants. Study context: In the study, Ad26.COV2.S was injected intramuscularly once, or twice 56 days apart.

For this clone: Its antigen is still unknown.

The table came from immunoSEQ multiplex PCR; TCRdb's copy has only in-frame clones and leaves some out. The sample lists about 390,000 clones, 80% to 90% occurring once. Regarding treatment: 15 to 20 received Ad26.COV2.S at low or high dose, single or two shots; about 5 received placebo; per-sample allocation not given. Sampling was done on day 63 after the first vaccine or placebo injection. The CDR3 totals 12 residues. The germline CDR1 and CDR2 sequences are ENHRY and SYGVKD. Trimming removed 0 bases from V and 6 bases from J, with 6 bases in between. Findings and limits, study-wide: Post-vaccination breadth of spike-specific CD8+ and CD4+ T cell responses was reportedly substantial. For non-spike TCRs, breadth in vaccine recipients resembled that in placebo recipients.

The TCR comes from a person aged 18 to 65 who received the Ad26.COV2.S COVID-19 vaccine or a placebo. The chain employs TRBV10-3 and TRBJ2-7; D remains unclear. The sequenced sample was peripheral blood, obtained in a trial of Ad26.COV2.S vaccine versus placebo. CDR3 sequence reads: CAISESESEQYF. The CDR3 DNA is TGTGCCATCAGTGAGTCAGAGAGCGAGCAGTACTTC.